The next 21 T cell receptor beta chains were all read from a single sample in a study of T cells after yellow fever vaccination. One entry per CDR3 protein results from TCRdb running MiXCR on the 5' RACE reads. This sample has hundreds of thousands of distinct CDR3 sequences, with approximately 13% found just once. The source material was PBMCs, sampled on the day of the yellow fever booster vaccination. The receptors originated from a man aged 25 to 40 who received the YFV17D yellow fever vaccine.

This chain connects TRBV19 to TRBJ1-6; D is unclear. Germline values: CDR1 LNHDA, CDR2 SQIVND (reference sequence). V lost 8 bases and J lost 9, with 11 bases in between. The CDR3 spans 12 residues. The CDR3 DNA reads as TGTGCCAGTGCCCACGGGGTTTCACCCCTCCACTTT. Protein: CASAHGVSPLHF. Drawing the rest from reference TRBV19 and TRBJ1-6, the complete variable domain is DGGITQSPKYLFRKEGQNVTLSCEQNLNHDAMYWYRQDPGQGLRLIYYSQIVNDFQKGDIAEGYSVSREKKESFPLTVTSAQKNPTAFYLCASAHGVSPLHFGNGTRLTVT.

This clonotype was observed a few times. The V call is TRBV12-3 or TRBV12-4, the J call TRBJ2-2; 8 bases line up with TRBD2. Trimming took 5 bases from V and 2 from J; bases not matched to a gene: 16. The CDR3 is made up of 19 amino acids. The CDR3 nucleotides read TGTGCCAGCAGTCCCACCCCTGGTGCGGGAGGCATCAACACCGGGGAGCTGTTTTTT. The encoded protein is CASSPTPGAGGINTGELFF.

There are many counts of this clonotype. This chain connects TRBV11-3 to TRBJ2-3, with 14 bases matching TRBD2. V lost 5 bases, J lost 5 bases, and 3 bases stayed unmatched. Germline V gene data show CDR1 as SGHNT and CDR2 as YENEEA. This CDR3 is 15 amino acids long. The CDR3 DNA sequence: TGTGCCAGCAGCCGACTAGCGGGAGGGGAAGATACGCAGTATTTT. Amino acid sequence: CASSRLAGGEDTQYF.

This clonotype was seen only a few times. The chain has TRBV20-1 and TRBJ2-5; D unclear. Germline assignment: CDR1 DFQATT and CDR2 SNEGSKA (reference sequence). This CDR3 region has 12 residues. V lost 5 bases, J lost 2 bases, and 9 bases lay in between. CDR3 sequence: CSADPFQETQYF. CDR3 DNA sequence: TGCAGTGCTGATCCTTTTCAAGAGACCCAGTACTTC.

There are a few counts of this clonotype. The chain couples TRBV2 to TRBJ2-2; D may be TRBD1 or TRBD2 (5 bases each). Per the germline V gene, CDR1 is SNHLY and CDR2 is FYNNEI. V was clipped by 4 bases and J by 5 bases, with 14 bases between them. This CDR3 spans 15 amino acids. CDR3 amino acids: CASSGGRGVTGELFF. CDR3 DNA sequence: TGTGCCAGCAGTGGTGGTAGGGGAGTAACCGGGGAGCTGTTTTTT.

The chain carries TRBV5-1 and TRBJ2-1, with 10 bases identical to TRBD2. V lost 3 bases, J lost 2 bases, and 2 bases stayed unmatched. The CDR3 totals 15 residues. Germline CDR1 reads SGHRS; CDR2 reads YFSETQ. This CDR3 reads CASSSGTSAYNEQFF. Written as DNA, the CDR3 is TGCGCCAGCAGCTCCGGGACTAGCGCCTACAATGAGCAGTTCTTC.

In its sample, this clonotype was seen a few times. The V call is TRBV5-1, the J call TRBJ2-5, with TRBD1 matching 10 bases. The CDR3 sequence is 14 residues long. Germline V CDR1 and CDR2: SGHRS, YFSETQ. The V segment lost 4 bases and the J segment 5 bases; nucleotides outside the gene matches: 5. CDR3 residues: CASSAGQGVETQYF. DNA for the CDR3: TGCGCCAGCAGCGCCGGACAGGGGGTTGAGACCCAGTACTTC.

This clonotype was detected many times. As DNA, the CDR3 is TGCAGCGCCGAGAGCCCTCAGGGAACAGATACGCAGTATTTT. It translates to CSAESPQGTDTQYF. J is TRBJ2-3 and V is TRBV29-1, with D possibly being TRBD1 (5 bases). V was pared by 7 bases and J by 3 bases, with 17 bases between. There are 14 residues in the CDR3. The germline CDR1 and CDR2 sequences are SQVTM and ANQGSEA.

The table lists this clonotype with many counts. One end of the junction varies from germline; a read error may be responsible. The chain couples TRBV6-5 to TRBJ2-1; the D gene is possibly TRBD2 (6 bases). CDR1 is MNHEY and CDR2 is SVGAGI in the germline V gene. The CDR3 consists of 13 residues. CDR3: CASSYLGGNEQFF. DNA for the CDR3: TGCGCCAGCAGCTACTTAGGAGGGAATGAGCAGTTCTTC.

This clonotype was seen a few times. The V and J genes are TRBV7-9 and TRBJ2-7, with a possible D match to TRBD1 (5 bases). CDR3 length: 13 amino acids. Per germline, CDR1 SEHNR and CDR2 FQNEAQ (reference sequence). The germline V and J ends were trimmed by 7 bases and 3 bases, with 13 bases remaining between them. CDR3 nucleotides: TGTGCCAGCACCTGGGGCACGGACTACGAGCAGTACTTC. The encoded protein is CASTWGTDYEQYF.

The V and J genes are TRBV20-1 and TRBJ2-1, with D hard to call. V was trimmed by 3 bases and J by 4 bases, leaving 16 bases between them. Germline CDR1 is DFQATT and CDR2 is SNEGSKA (reference sequence). The CDR3 length is 15 residues. For the CDR3, the DNA is TGCAGTGCTAGTAGTTCGTGGAAGGGTTACAATGAGCAGTTCTTC. Protein product: CSASSSWKGYNEQFF.

This clonotype has more than one count but fewer than ten. The chain has TRBV13 and TRBJ2-7; TRBD2 is a possible D gene (5 bases). Germline loops: CDR1 PRHDT, CDR2 FYEKMQ (reference sequence). The CDR3 totals 15 residues. Trimming stripped 5 bases from V and 6 bases from J, with 20 bases between. The CDR3 DNA sequence: TGTGCCAGCAGCCCCTCCCTAGCAAAAGAGGGCGAGCAGTACTTC. Residues: CASSPSLAKEGEQYF. The whole variable domain, remainder taken from reference TRBV13 and TRBJ2-7, is AAGVIQSPRHLIKEKRETATLKCYPIPRHDTVYWYQQGPGQDPQFLISFYEKMQSDKGSIPDRFSAQQFSDYHSELNMSSLELGDSALYFCASSPSLAKEGEQYFGPGTRLTVT.

This clonotype was observed a handful of times. This chain uses TRBV20-1 with TRBJ2-1; 11 nucleotides agree with TRBD1. Germline-derived CDR1 and CDR2 are DFQATT and SNEGSKA (reference sequence). The CDR3 consists of 15 residues. V trimming: 0 bases; J trimming: 9 bases; junction bases outside the gene matches: 7. The chain's CDR3 is CSARDYGTGGFEQFF. Here the CDR3 DNA reads TGCAGTGCTAGAGATTATGGGACAGGGGGGTTTGAGCAGTTCTTC.

The rearrangement joins TRBV18 to TRBJ2-7, with a weak D call TRBD1 (5 bases). CDR3 length: 15 residues. Trimming removed 0 bases at V and 2 bases at J, with 11 bases between. CDR1 is KGHSH and CDR2 is LQKENI in the germline V gene. The CDR3 DNA sequence: TGTGCCAGCTCACCACCTGACAGTGGAGCCTACGAGCAGTACTTC. Its translation is CASSPPDSGAYEQYF. Drawing the rest from reference TRBV18 and TRBJ2-7, the complete variable domain is NAGVMQNPRHLVRRRGQEARLRCSPMKGHSHVYWYRQLPEEGLKFMVYLQKENIIDESGMPKERFSAEFPKEGPSILRIQQVVRGDSAAYFCASSPPDSGAYEQYFGPGTRLTVT.

This clonotype was observed many times. The chain employs TRBV29-1 and TRBJ2-1, with D unclear. The germline gives CDR1 SQVTM, CDR2 ANQGSEA. CDR3 length: 13 residues. Between the trimmed V and J ends, which lost 7 bases and 2 bases, there was a span of 12 bases. CDR3 residues: CSGAPPPYNEQFF. CDR3 DNA sequence: TGCAGCGGCGCCCCGCCCCCCTACAATGAGCAGTTCTTC.

This clonotype was counted only a few times. V gene TRBV9 combines with J gene TRBJ2-2; 11 bases map to TRBD2. CDR3 size: 16 residues. The germline V gene encodes CDR1 SGDLS and CDR2 YYNGEE. V dropped 2 bases and J dropped 7; count of bases not matched to a gene: 7. The CDR3, as DNA: TGTGCCAGCAGCGTGACTAGCGGGAAATCGGGCGGGGAGCTGTTTTTT. Translation: CASSVTSGKSGGELFF.

This clonotype was detected only a few times. The chain joins TRBV7-2 to TRBJ2-7, with 11 bases aligning to TRBD1. Per germline, CDR1 SGHTA and CDR2 FQGNSA. V was clipped by 5 bases and J by 4 bases; unmatched bases: 7. This CDR3 has 15 amino acids. The CDR3 nucleotides are TGTGCCAGCAGCACCCGGACAGGGGGCGAATACGAGCAGTACTTC. Residues: CASSTRTGGEYEQYF.

This chain connects TRBV7-2 to TRBJ2-1; 7 nucleotides align to TRBD1. The CDR3 sequence is 15 residues long. J was trimmed by 2 bases and V by 1 base; bases with no gene match: 2. Germline loops: CDR1 SGHTA, CDR2 FQGNSA. CDR3 region: CASSLDRGTYNEQFF. CDR3 DNA: TGTGCCAGCAGCTTAGACAGGGGAACCTACAATGAGCAGTTCTTC.

This clonotype has just a few counts. The V gene is TRBV6-5, the J gene TRBJ2-5; D call uncertain. This CDR3 has 11 residues. The V gene's germline CDR1 is MNHEY and CDR2 SVGAGI. The V end lost 8 bases, the J end lost 4 bases, and 8 bases lay between the germline ends. The CDR3 protein is CASLVGETQYF. Written as DNA, the CDR3 is TGTGCCAGCCTCGTAGGAGAGACCCAGTACTTC.

V is TRBV27 and J is TRBJ1-5, with 8 bases matching TRBD1. J was trimmed by 7 bases and V by 0 bases; bases with no gene match: 5. This CDR3 spans 15 amino acids. Germline CDR1 is MNHEY and CDR2 is SMNVEV (reference sequence). The DNA for the CDR3 is TGTGCCAGCAGTTTATCGACAGGGGCCGGGCAGCCCCAGCATTTT. Its translation is CASSLSTGAGQPQHF.

The V and J genes are TRBV7-9 and TRBJ2-1; TRBD2 is a possible D gene (5 bases). With 6 bases removed from V and 9 bases from J, the gap between germline ends came to 15 bases. CDR3 length equals 13 residues. In germline, CDR1 is SEHNR, CDR2 FQNEAQ (reference sequence). The CDR3 DNA reads TGTGCCAGCAGGCCTACTAGGCCACCTGAGCAGTTCTTC. This codes for CASRPTRPPEQFF.